This paragraph reports one T cell receptor beta chain. The data are from a study of control samples from healthy donors and cancer patients. V was pared by 5 bases and J by 6 bases, with 11 bases between. This CDR3 is built from 13 residues. CDR1 SGHRS and CDR2 YFSETQ come from the germline V gene. Assay used: immunoSEQ multiplex PCR; TCRdb lists only in-frame clones, some missing. The profile shows 200,000 to 250,000 clones, around 94% of them singletons. This receptor was taken from a man aged 45-60 years in good health. Sequencing was carried out using blood. V gene TRBV5-1 combines with J gene TRBJ2-2; either TRBD1 or TRBD2 may fit D (5 bases each). The CDR3 DNA reads as TGCGCCAGCAGAAGGGGAGAGTCCGGGGAGCTGTTTTTT. Translated, it gives CASRRGESGELFF.